The TCR beta chain under discussion was sequenced for a study of T cell changes during pregnancy in multiple sclerosis (dated by TCRdb to about 2019). For context, the study as a whole: In women with multiple sclerosis, the researchers looked at how the T cell repertoire shifted as pregnancy progressed.

CDR1 and CDR2, per the germline V gene, are SGHRS and YFSETQ. The CDR3 goes from the cysteine to the phenylalanine over 13 residues. Only the CDR3 DNA stays, 39 bases, in frame from base 1. The V and J ends are trimmed by 4 bases and 0 bases, leaving 8 bases between them. The library relied on the immunoSEQ multiplex PCR assay. In TCRdb, the immuneACCESS table is reduced to in-frame sequences with V and J assigned. These tables do not hold every clone; where another copy was compared, an unresolved V gene accounts for under half, and the others remain unexplained. Counted in this sample were tens of thousands of clones; about 93% of them appeared once. The top ten constitute 1% of the sample. Points on this clone: It lacks a known antigen. No much larger clonotype is one base removed from it; base qualities were not supplied.

The sequence was obtained from a female donor with multiple sclerosis, enrolled in a pregnancy study. The rearranged chain carries TRBV5-1 and TRBJ2-7; a tentative D call is TRBD1 (5 bases match). Sequencing was performed on peripheral blood, taken in the first trimester of pregnancy. The DNA sequence is TGCGCCAGCAGCGCAGGGTTCTCCTACGAGCAGTACTTC. This gives the protein CASSAGFSYEQYF.